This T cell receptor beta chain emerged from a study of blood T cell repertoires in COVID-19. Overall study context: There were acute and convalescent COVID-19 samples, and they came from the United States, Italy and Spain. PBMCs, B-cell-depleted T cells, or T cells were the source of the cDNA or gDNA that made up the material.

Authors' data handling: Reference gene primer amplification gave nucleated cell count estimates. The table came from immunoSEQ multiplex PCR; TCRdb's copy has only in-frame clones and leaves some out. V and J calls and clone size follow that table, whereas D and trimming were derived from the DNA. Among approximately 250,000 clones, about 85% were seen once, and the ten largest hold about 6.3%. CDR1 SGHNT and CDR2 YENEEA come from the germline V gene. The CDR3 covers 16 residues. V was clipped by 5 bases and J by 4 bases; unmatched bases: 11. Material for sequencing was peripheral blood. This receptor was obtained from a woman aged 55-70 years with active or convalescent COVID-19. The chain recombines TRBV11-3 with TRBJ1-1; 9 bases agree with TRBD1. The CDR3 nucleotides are TGTGCCAGCAGCCTCGATCCACAGGGGGCGGGCACTGAAGCTTTCTTT. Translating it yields CASSLDPQGAGTEAFF.